A single sample is the source of the 8 T cell receptor beta chains below, sequenced in a study of T cells after yellow fever vaccination. Using its own MiXCR run on the 5' RACE reads, TCRdb lists one record per CDR3 protein. The sample contains 450,000 to 550,000 distinct CDR3 sequences, around a fifth of which appear only once. The source was PBMCs, collected about 21 days after the first yellow fever vaccination. Receptor source: a man younger than 35 who received the YFV17D yellow fever vaccine.

This chain joins TRBV7-2 and TRBJ2-3, with D possibly being TRBD1 or TRBD2 (7 bases each). Germline V gene lookup returns CDR1 SGHTA and CDR2 FQGNSA. Trimming removed 2 bases from V and 3 bases from J, with 18 bases in between. This CDR3 spans 17 amino acids. The CDR3 nucleotides read TGTGCCAGCAGCTTAACCCCAGGGGGGGGGCGTACAGATACGCAGTATTTT. It specifies CASSLTPGGGRTDTQYF. The full variable domain, in which reference TRBV7-2 and TRBJ2-3 provide the parts outside the CDR3, is GAGVSQSPSNKVTEKGKDVELRCDPISGHTALYWYRQSLGQGLEFLIYFQGNSAPDKSGLPSDRFSAERTGGSVSTLTIQRTQQEDSAVYLCASSLTPGGGRTDTQYFGPGTRLTVL.

The rearrangement links TRBV20-1 to TRBJ2-7; 12 positions match TRBD2. The CDR3 covers 15 residues. V was clipped by 6 bases and J by 0 bases; unmatched bases: 6. Germline V gene sequence: CDR1 DFQATT, CDR2 SNEGSKA (reference sequence). The chain's CDR3 is CSAIPTSGGSYEQYF. The DNA of the CDR3 is TGCAGTGCCATCCCGACTAGCGGGGGCTCCTACGAGCAGTACTTC.

This rearrangement joins TRBV5-8 to TRBJ2-3; D not resolved. The V and J ends lost 0 bases and 0 bases respectively, with 11 bases between them. Germline V gene sequence: CDR1 SGHTS, CDR2 YDEGEE. The CDR3 is 16 amino acids. CDR3 loop: CASSLGVGSSTDTQYF. The CDR3 nucleotides are TGTGCCAGCAGCTTGGGTGTAGGTTCTAGCACAGATACGCAGTATTTT. Using reference TRBV5-8 and TRBJ2-3 for the parts outside the CDR3, the full variable domain is EAGVTQSPTHLIKTRGQQATLRCSPISGHTSVYWYQQALGLGLQFLLWYDEGEERNRGNFPPRFSGRQFPNYSSELNVNALELEDSALYLCASSLGVGSSTDTQYFGPGTRLTVL.

In its sample, this clonotype was seen a few times. This sequence joins TRBV5-1 and TRBJ2-2; D may correspond to TRBD1 or TRBD2 (5 bases each). Germline assignment: CDR1 SGHRS and CDR2 YFSETQ. This CDR3 is 15 amino acids long. V lost 1 base to trimming and J lost 5 bases, with 12 bases between them. The CDR3 DNA is TGCGCCAGCAGCTTGCGGGGCAGGTATACCGGGGAGCTGTTTTTT. Translating gives CASSLRGRYTGELFF.

The chain recombines TRBV4-3 with TRBJ1-2, with D unclear. CDR3 size: 13 residues. The germline V gene has CDR1 LGHNA and CDR2 YSLEER. Trimming left V 2 bases short and J 7 bases short, with 11 bases between. CDR3 DNA sequence: TGCGCCAGCAGCCAATCCCCCAGGAGTGGCTACACCTTC. Its protein product is CASSQSPRSGYTF.

This clonotype was seen repeatedly, ten times or more. This chain joins TRBV5-1 and TRBJ2-1; D gene uncertain. V lost 4 bases, J lost 6 bases, and 5 bases lay in between. Germline CDR1 and CDR2: SGHRS and YFSETQ. The CDR3 consists of 11 residues. CDR3 sequence reads: CASSASNEQFF. DNA of the CDR3: TGCGCCAGCAGCGCCAGCAATGAGCAGTTCTTC.

This clonotype turned up a few times. V is TRBV27 and J is TRBJ1-5, with 7 bases fitting TRBD1. Unmatched junction bases numbered 8, after V lost 4 bases and J lost 5 bases. This CDR3 is built from 15 residues. Germline values: CDR1 MNHEY, CDR2 SMNVEV (reference sequence). Written as DNA, the CDR3 is TGTGCCAGCAGTTCCTCACAGGGGCGAGATCAGCCCCAGCATTTT. It specifies CASSSSQGRDQPQHF.

A few counts support this clonotype. The CDR3: CASSRGKIMAFF. In DNA form, the CDR3 reads TGTGCCAGCAGCAGGGGGAAAATTATGGCTTTCTTT. The chain is built from TRBV12-3 or TRBV12-4 and TRBJ1-1; 7 bases agree with TRBD1. The V gene end was trimmed by 6 bases and the J gene end by 11 bases; junction bases not matched to a gene: 9. This CDR3 has 12 residues.